These T cell receptor beta chains were read from a single sample in a study of PD-1 blockade in classical Hodgkin lymphoma. Measured with immunoSEQ multiplex PCR; TCRdb has only the in-frame clones, and not every one. The data show some 30,000 clones, about four fifths seen once. The sample consisted of peripheral blood mononuclear cells (PBMCs), taken before the fourth cycle of nivolumab. The source of these receptors is a human donor with classical Hodgkin lymphoma. Each CDR3 is given with its conserved first and last residue. The D gene is left open where the match is weak. For some rows the clone size is stated as once, few or many, or as a class when expanded; others skip it.

16 | TRBJ2-1 | TRBV28 | NA | TRBD2 | CASSYRTSGLSNEQFF | TGTGCCAGCAGTTACAGGACTAGCGGGTTAAGCAATGAGCAGTTCTTC
15 | TRBJ2-2 | TRBV5-1 | NA | NA | CASSLVAGMSGELFF | TGCGCCAGCAGCTTGGTGGCAGGGATGTCCGGGGAGCTGTTTTTT
16 | TRBJ2-3 | TRBV4-1 | NA | TRBD1 | CASSLIGQGRKDTQYF | TGCGCCAGCAGCCTAATAGGACAGGGGCGGAAAGATACGCAGTATTTT
14 | TRBJ2-6 | TRBV5-1 | once | NA | CASSLGGLANVLTF | TGCGCCAGCAGCTTGGGCGGCTTGGCCAACGTCCTGACTTTC
13 | TRBJ1-6 | TRBV10-3 | NA | NA | CAISPQTASPLHF | TGTGCCATCAGCCCGCAGACAGCTTCACCCCTCCACTTT
15 | TRBJ2-5 | TRBV7-2 | NA | TRBD1 | CASSFRDRGTETQYF | TGTGCCAGCAGCTTCCGGGACAGGGGAACAGAGACCCAGTACTTC
15 | TRBJ1-4 | TRBV7-2 | NA | NA | CASSSAGRDNEKLFF | TGTGCCAGCAGCTCGGCCGGGCGAGATAATGAAAAACTGTTTTTT
15 | TRBJ2-3 | TRBV30 | NA | NA | CAWSGGLVGTDTQYF | TGTGCCTGGAGTGGCGGCCTAGTCGGCACAGATACGCAGTATTTT
14 | TRBJ1-1 | TRBV5-6 | NA | TRBD1 | CASSLRQGSAEAFF | TGTGCCAGCAGCTTGAGACAGGGGAGCGCTGAAGCTTTCTTT
15 | TRBJ2-2 | TRBV2 | NA | TRBD1 | CASSDRGPGTGELFF | TGTGCCAGCAGTGACAGGGGGCCGGGCACCGGGGAGCTGTTTTTT
11 | TRBJ2-3 | TRBV11-2 | NA | NA | CASSLTDTQYF | TGTGCCAGCAGCCTCACAGATACGCAGTATTTT
12 | TRBJ1-1 | TRBV10-3 | once | NA | CAISHRDAEAFF | TGTGCCATCAGTCACAGGGACGCTGAAGCTTTCTTT
13 | TRBJ1-1 | TRBV19 | few | NA | CASSIYVNTEAFF | TGTGCCAGTAGTATATACGTCAACACTGAAGCTTTCTTT
16 | TRBJ2-3 | TRBV29-1 | NA | TRBD2 | CSGRLAGLVGTDTQYF | TGCAGCGGTAGACTAGCGGGACTAGTCGGCACAGATACGCAGTATTTT
13 | TRBJ2-5 | TRBV6-1 | NA | TRBD1 | CASRGTGGRTQYF | TGTGCCAGCAGGGGGACAGGGGGTCGGACCCAGTACTTC
13 | TRBJ2-1 | TRBV19 | NA | NA | CASSIPPGNEQFF | TGTGCCAGTAGTATACCGCCGGGCAATGAGCAGTTCTTC
15 | TRBJ2-1 | TRBV12-5 | NA | NA | CASGLVRLGMKEQFF | TGTGCTAGTGGTTTGGTAAGGTTAGGGATGAAGGAGCAGTTCTTC
14 | TRBJ1-2 | TRBV9 | once | NA | CASSVDGRGYGYTF | TGTGCCAGCAGCGTAGATGGCAGGGGATATGGCTACACCTTC
15 | TRBJ1-2 | TRBV9 | NA | NA | CASSVRPGDLLGYTF | TGTGCCAGCAGCGTAAGGCCAGGGGACCTATTAGGCTACACCTTC
11 | TRBJ2-1 | TRBV28 | NA | NA | CASSGQDLKFF | TGTGCCAGCTCTGGGCAGGATTTGAAGTTCTTC
16 | TRBJ1-2 | TRBV4-1 | NA | TRBD1 | CASSHPTGAADYGYTF | TGCGCCAGCAGCCACCCGACAGGGGCTGCGGACTATGGCTACACCTTC
14 | TRBJ1-6 | TRBV2 | NA | NA | CATHRDVESSPLHF | TGTGCCACTCACCGGGACGTTGAATCTTCACCCCTCCACTTT
15 | TRBJ2-2 | TRBV4-1 | NA | TRBD1 | CASSLRQGATGELFF | TGCGCCAGCAGCCTTAGACAGGGGGCTACCGGGGAGCTGTTTTTT
14 | TRBJ1-2 | TRBV15 | NA | TRBD1 | CATSERQGNYGYTF | TGTGCCACCAGCGAACGACAGGGGAACTATGGCTACACCTTC
15 | TRBJ2-1 | TRBV27 | NA | TRBD1 | CASSQTGFGRNEQFF | TGTGCCAGCAGTCAGACAGGGTTCGGGCGCAATGAGCAGTTCTTC
13 | TRBJ1-2 | TRBV6-5 | NA | NA | CASNRGGRNGYTF | TGTGCCAGCAACCGAGGGGGGAGGAATGGCTACACCTTC
12 | TRBJ1-1 | TRBV6-5 | NA | NA | CASSYRGVEAFF | TGTGCCAGCAGTTACAGGGGTGTTGAAGCTTTCTTT
10 | TRBJ2-5 | TRBV5-6 | NA | NA | CASSGETQYF | TGTGCCAGCAGCGGAGAGACCCAGTACTTC
15 | TRBJ2-5 | TRBV28 | few | TRBD2 | CASSPRTSDQETQYF | TGTGCCAGCAGTCCTAGGACTAGTGACCAAGAGACCCAGTACTTC
17 | TRBJ2-1 | TRBV7-6 | NA | TRBD2 | CASSLTSGRRSYNEQFF | TGTGCCAGCAGCTTGACTAGCGGGAGACGGTCCTACAATGAGCAGTTCTTC
11 | TRBJ1-3 | TRBV10-3 | NA | NA | CAISEGNTIYF | TGTGCCATCAGTGAGGGAAACACCATATATTTT
12 | TRBJ2-2 | TRBV11-2 | once | NA | CASSLGEVELFF | TGTGCCAGCAGCTTGGGGGAGGTGGAGCTGTTTTTT
14 | TRBJ2-1 | TRBV11-2 | NA | TRBD2 | CASSYGLAGYEQFF | TGTGCCAGCAGCTATGGACTAGCGGGATATGAGCAGTTCTTC
15 | TRBJ1-1 | TRBV4-2 | NA | NA | CASSQEGQMNTEAFF | TGTGCCAGCAGCCAAGAAGGGCAGATGAACACTGAAGCTTTCTTT
15 | TRBJ1-1 | TRBV28 | once | NA | CASSLWLGANTEAFF | TGTGCCAGCAGTTTATGGCTAGGGGCCAACACTGAAGCTTTCTTT
15 | TRBJ2-5 | TRBV6-1 | NA | NA | CASSESVGFGETQYF | TGTGCCAGCAGTGAAAGCGTAGGGTTTGGAGAGACCCAGTACTTC
13 | TRBJ1-1 | TRBV9 | NA | NA | CASSVEANTEAFF | TGTGCCAGCAGCGTTGAGGCTAACACTGAAGCTTTCTTT
12 | TRBJ2-7 | TRBV7-9 | few | NA | CASSRKGYEQYF | TGTGCCAGCAGCCGTAAGGGGTACGAGCAGTACTTC
13 | TRBJ1-1 | TRBV9 | NA | NA | CASSVDPDREAFF | TGTGCCAGCAGCGTCGACCCAGACCGTGAAGCTTTCTTT
14 | TRBJ2-7 | TRBV7-2 | NA | NA | CASSLASLSYEQYF | TGTGCCAGCAGCCTGGCGAGCCTCTCCTATGAGCAGTACTTC
15 | TRBJ1-2 | TRBV5-4 | few | NA | CASSRKGESNYGYTF | TGTGCCAGCAGCCGGAAGGGGGAATCAAACTATGGCTACACCTTC
14 | TRBJ2-1 | TRBV29-1 | NA | NA | CSALRGSSYNEQFF | TGCAGCGCCCTGAGGGGGAGCTCCTACAATGAGCAGTTCTTC
13 | TRBJ1-2 | TRBV6-5 | NA | NA | CASSYQGTRGYTF | TGTGCCAGCAGTTACCAGGGTACGCGGGGCTACACCTTC
14 | TRBJ1-2 | TRBV2 | once | NA | CASSEAGGPNGYTF | TGTGCCAGCAGTGAAGCGGGGGGGCCGAATGGCTACACCTTC
13 | TRBJ2-2 | TRBV7-2 | NA | NA | CASSLLEAGELFF | TGTGCCAGCAGCTTATTGGAAGCCGGGGAGCTGTTTTTT
14 | TRBJ2-3 | TRBV7-9 | NA | NA | CASSLGRVPDTQYF | TGTGCCAGCAGCTTAGGCAGGGTGCCAGATACGCAGTATTTT
15 | TRBJ2-3 | TRBV4-1 | NA | NA | CASSEGQVLTDTQYF | TGCGCCAGCAGCGAGGGGCAGGTTCTCACAGATACGCAGTATTTT
13 | TRBJ1-2 | TRBV7-2 | NA | NA | CASSLVFSYGYTF | TGTGCCAGCAGCTTAGTATTCAGCTATGGCTACACCTTC